These 3 T cell receptor beta chains share one sample of origin, sequenced in a study of cytomegalovirus exposure and HLA in healthy donors. The PCR contained 60 Vbeta and 13 Jbeta primers. The method was immunoSEQ multiplex PCR; TCRdb's version includes in-frame clones alone and lacks a portion of them. The sample records some 160,000 clones, almost 80% being singletons. Material for sequencing was PBMCs. These receptors all come from a woman in her 30s in good health and CMV-seronegative.

This chain uses TRBV5-4 with TRBJ1-2; 11 bases are shared with TRBD1. The V gene's germline CDR1 is SGHNT and CDR2 YYREEE (reference sequence). Trimming removed 4 bases from V and 8 bases from J; junction bases left unmatched: 4. The CDR3 sequence is 13 residues long. In DNA form, the CDR3 reads TGTGCCAGCAGCCGGACAGGGGGCTGGGGCTACACCTTC. This translates into CASSRTGGWGYTF.

The chain carries TRBV5-1 and TRBJ2-7, with TRBD2 as a possible D gene (6 bases). V shed 9 bases and J shed 3 bases, with 16 bases lying between them. CDR1 SGHRS and CDR2 YFSETQ come from the germline V gene. The CDR3 runs 13 residues. The DNA of the CDR3 is TGCGCCAAAAGGGATGGGGGAGGCTACGAGCAGTACTTC. The encoded protein is CAKRDGGGYEQYF. The entire variable domain, with the rest obtained from reference TRBV5-1 and TRBJ2-7, is as follows: KAGVTQTPRYLIKTRGQQVTLSCSPISGHRSVSWYQQTPGQGLQFLFEYFSETQRNKGNFPGRFSGRQFSNSRSEMNVSTLELGDSALYLCAKRDGGGYEQYFGPGTRLTVT.

This chain joins TRBV11-2 and TRBJ1-2, with 9 bases fitting TRBD1. The CDR3 has 16 amino acids. V trimming: 2 bases; J trimming: 2 bases; junction bases outside the gene matches: 6. CDR1 SGHAT and CDR2 FQNNGV come from the germline V gene. The CDR3: CASSLSRDRVNYGYTF. CDR3 DNA: TGTGCCAGCAGCTTAAGCCGGGACAGGGTGAACTATGGCTACACCTTC.